These T cell receptor beta chains were read from a single sample in a study of T-cell reconstitution after alpha-beta-depleted transplantation in children. TCRdb recomputed calls from the PCR reads with MiXCR, one row per CDR3 protein. The sample has 200,000 to 300,000 distinct CDR3 sequences; approximately 8.9% are singletons. The material was PBMCs, mostly from graft donor cells, obtained 180 days after TCRalphabeta/CD19-depleted stem cell transplant. The receptors here all came from a male patient younger than 18 who had a stem cell transplant for acute lymphoblastic leukemia, so the T cells may come from the graft donor. The CDR3 runs from the conserved cysteine through the conserved F or W. D genes are given only for firm matches. Clone sizes are shown as once, few or many counts, or a class when the clone is expanded.

V	J	D	size	DNA	CDR3
TRBV12-3/TRBV12-4	TRBJ1-2	TRBD1	many	TGTGCCAGCAGTTTGACAGGGCAAGGCTACACCTTC	CASSLTGQGYTF
TRBV24-1	TRBJ1-4	TRBD1	many	TGTGCCACCAGTGAGCCCGGGACAGGGGTGGAAAAACTGTTTTTT	CATSEPGTGVEKLFF
TRBV7-8	TRBJ1-5	TRBD1	many	TGTGCCAGCAGCTTAGGGCAGGGGGCCGATCAGCCCCAGCATTTT	CASSLGQGADQPQHF
TRBV4-2	TRBJ2-4	NA	many	TGTGCCAGCAGCCAAGATAGGTTGGGGAGAAACATTCAGTACTTC	CASSQDRLGRNIQYF
TRBV27	TRBJ2-2	NA	many	TGTGCCAGCCTTGGAGGAGCTCCGGGGACCGGGGAGCTGTTTTTT	CASLGGAPGTGELFF
TRBV12-3/TRBV12-4	TRBJ2-4	NA	many	TGTGCCAGCAGACCGATGTGGATTGACATTCAGTACTTC	CASRPMWIDIQYF
TRBV5-1	TRBJ2-3	TRBD2	many	TGCGCCAGCAGCCTAGCGGGGGTGGGCACAGATACGCAGTATTTT	CASSLAGVGTDTQYF
TRBV18	TRBJ1-1	NA	many	TGTGCCAGCTCACCTCTGTCGAGCCCCATGAACACTGAAGCTTTCTTT	CASSPLSSPMNTEAFF
TRBV5-1	TRBJ2-1	NA	many	TGCGCCAGCAGCTTGACAGACAATGAGCAGTTCTTC	CASSLTDNEQFF
TRBV11-2	TRBJ2-1	TRBD1	many	TGTGCCAGCAGCTTTCACAGGGGCCTCTACAATGAGCAGTTCTTC	CASSFHRGLYNEQFF
TRBV11-2	TRBJ2-7	NA	many	TGTGCCAGCAGCTGGGAGGGGGGATTTCCGGACAGTACCTACGAGCAGTACTTC	CASSWEGGFPDSTYEQYF
TRBV7-2	TRBJ1-1	NA	many	TGTGCCAGCAGCGTGGGGGACACTGAAGCTTTCTTT	CASSVGDTEAFF
TRBV20-1	TRBJ1-1	NA	many	TGCAGTGTTTGGGGGCGCGAAGCTTTCTTT	CSVWGREAFF
TRBV7-8	TRBJ2-5	NA	many	TGTGCCAGCAGCTTAGTGAGACAGGGAGGAGAGACCCAGTACTTC	CASSLVRQGGETQYF
TRBV7-6	TRBJ2-5	NA	many	TGTGCCAGCAGCTTGCGTCCGGATATACCCGGATACCAAGAGACCCAGTACTTC	CASSLRPDIPGYQETQYF